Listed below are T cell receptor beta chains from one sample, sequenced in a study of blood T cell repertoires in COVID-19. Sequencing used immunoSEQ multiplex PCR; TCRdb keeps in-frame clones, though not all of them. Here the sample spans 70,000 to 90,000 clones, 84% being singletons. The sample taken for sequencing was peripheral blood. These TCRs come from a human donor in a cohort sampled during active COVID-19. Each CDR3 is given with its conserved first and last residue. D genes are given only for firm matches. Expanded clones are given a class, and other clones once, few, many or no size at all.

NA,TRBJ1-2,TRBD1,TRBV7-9,TGTGCCAGCAGACCCGGGACAGCCGGCTACACCTTC,CASRPGTAGYTF
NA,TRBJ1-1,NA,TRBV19,TGTGCCAGTACCAGGCTTGCAGGGGACAACACTGAAGCTTTCTTT,CASTRLAGDNTEAFF
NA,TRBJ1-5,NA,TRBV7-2,TGTGCCAGCAGCTCTCAGATTGATCAGCCCCAGCATTTT,CASSSQIDQPQHF
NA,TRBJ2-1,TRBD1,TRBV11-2,TGTGCCAGCAGCATGGGACAGAACAATGAGCAGTTCTTC,CASSMGQNNEQFF
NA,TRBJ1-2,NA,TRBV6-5,TGTGCCAGCAGCCCCGACAGGAACTATGGCTACACCTTC,CASSPDRNYGYTF
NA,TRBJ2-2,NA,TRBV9,TGTGCCAGCAGCGTAGGAGTCACCGGGGAGCTGTTTTTT,CASSVGVTGELFF
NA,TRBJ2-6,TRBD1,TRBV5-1,TGCGGTTCCGGGACAGGCGGAGCTGGGGCCAACGTCCTGACTTTC,CGSGTGGAGANVLTF
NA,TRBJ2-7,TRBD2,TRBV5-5,TGTGCCAGCAGCTTTAGTAGCGGGAGCTACGAGCAGTACTTC,CASSFSSGSYEQYF
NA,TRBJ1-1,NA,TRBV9,TGTGCCAGCAGCGTCGAGGCCAGGGTCACTGAAGCTTTCTTT,CASSVEARVTEAFF
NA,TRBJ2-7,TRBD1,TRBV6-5,TGTGCCAGCAGGGGACAGGCCGAGCAGTACTTC,CASRGQAEQYF
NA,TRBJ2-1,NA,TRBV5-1,TGCGCCAGCAGCTCCACTTACAATGAGCAGTTCTTC,CASSSTYNEQFF
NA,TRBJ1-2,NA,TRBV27,TGTGCCAGCAGTTTAAACCAGGGTCAGGTCTCTGGCTACACCTTC,CASSLNQGQVSGYTF
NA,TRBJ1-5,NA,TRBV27,TGTGCCAGCAGTTTGGGAGGGATTGGCAATCAGCCCCAGCATTTT,CASSLGGIGNQPQHF
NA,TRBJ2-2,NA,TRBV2,TGTGCCAGCAGAGAAAGGGCGGGGATGGCCGGGGAGCTGTTTTTT,CASRERAGMAGELFF
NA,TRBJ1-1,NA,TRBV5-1,TGCGCCAGCAGCTCGGATGTGGGGCGCGAAGCTGAAGCTTTCTTT,CASSSDVGREAEAFF
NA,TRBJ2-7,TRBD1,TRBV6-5,TGTGCCAGCAGTTATAATACAGGGGCAAGGACCTACGAGCAGTACTTC,CASSYNTGARTYEQYF
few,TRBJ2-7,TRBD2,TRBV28,TGTGCCAGCAGTTTATTGGTAGCGGGAGGACCCTACGAGCAGTACTTC,CASSLLVAGGPYEQYF
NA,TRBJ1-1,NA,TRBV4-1,TGCGCCAGCAGCCAAGGGACCTGGACAGCTACTAACTCGGCTTTCTTT,CASSQGTWTATNSAFF
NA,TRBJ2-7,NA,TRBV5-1,TGCGCCAGCAGCTTGGAGGCGGGGCGAGAGCAGTACTTC,CASSLEAGREQYF
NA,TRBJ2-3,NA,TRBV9,TGTGCCAGCAGTGTCCTTAGCACAGATACGCAGTATTTT,CASSVLSTDTQYF
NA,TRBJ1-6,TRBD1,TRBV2,TGTGCCAGCAGTGAGGGGACAGGAAATTCACCCCTCCACTTT,CASSEGTGNSPLHF
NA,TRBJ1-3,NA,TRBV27,TGTGCCAGCAGTGCCGAGACAGTAACTGGAAACACCATATATTTT,CASSAETVTGNTIYF
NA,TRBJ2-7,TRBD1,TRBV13,TGTGCCAGCAGCTTAGGCGTGACAGGGATTTACGAGCAGTACTTC,CASSLGVTGIYEQYF
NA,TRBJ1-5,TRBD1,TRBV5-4,TGTGCCAGCAGCCCCGGACAGGGCCAGCCCCAGCATTTT,CASSPGQGQPQHF
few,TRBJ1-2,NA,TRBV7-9,TGTGCCAGCAGCCCGGCGGCTAACTATGGCTACACCTTC,CASSPAANYGYTF
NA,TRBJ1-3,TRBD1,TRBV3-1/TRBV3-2,TGTGCCAGCAGCCAAATAACAGGGGTGGGAAACACCATATATTTT,CASSQITGVGNTIYF
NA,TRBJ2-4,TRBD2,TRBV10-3,TGTGCCATCAGTACGAGCGGGAACGGTGACATTCAGTACTTC,CAISTSGNGDIQYF
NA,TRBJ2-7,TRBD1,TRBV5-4,TGTGCCAGCAGCTTGGTAGGGACAGGGGCCTACGAGCAGTACTTC,CASSLVGTGAYEQYF
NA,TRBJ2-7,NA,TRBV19,TGTGCCAGTAGTATAACGGGAGTTTCGTACGAGCAGTACTTC,CASSITGVSYEQYF
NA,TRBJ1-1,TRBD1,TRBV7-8,TGTGCCAGCAGCTTACACCGGGACAGGGGGCGCGACACTGAAGCTTTCTTT,CASSLHRDRGRDTEAFF
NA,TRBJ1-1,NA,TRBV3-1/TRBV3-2,TGTGCCAGCAGCCAGGCCGGCGGCGCTGAAGCTTTCTTT,CASSQAGGAEAFF
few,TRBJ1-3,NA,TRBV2,TGTGCCAGCAGGGAAGATCCCCTTCCTGGAAACACCATATATTTT,CASREDPLPGNTIYF